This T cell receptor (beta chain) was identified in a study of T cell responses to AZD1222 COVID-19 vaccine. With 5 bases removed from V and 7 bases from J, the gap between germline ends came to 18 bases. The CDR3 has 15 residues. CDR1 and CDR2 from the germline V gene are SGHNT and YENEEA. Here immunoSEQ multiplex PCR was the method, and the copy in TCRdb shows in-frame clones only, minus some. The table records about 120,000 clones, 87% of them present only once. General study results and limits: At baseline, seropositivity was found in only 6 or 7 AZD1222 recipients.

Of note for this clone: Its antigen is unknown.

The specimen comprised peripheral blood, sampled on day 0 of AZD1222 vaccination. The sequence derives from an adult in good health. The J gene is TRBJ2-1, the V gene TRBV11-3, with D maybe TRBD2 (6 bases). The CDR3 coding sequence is TGTGCCAGCAGCGCGAGGGACTCCCGGCAGAATGAGCAGTTCTTC. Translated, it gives CASSARDSRQNEQFF.